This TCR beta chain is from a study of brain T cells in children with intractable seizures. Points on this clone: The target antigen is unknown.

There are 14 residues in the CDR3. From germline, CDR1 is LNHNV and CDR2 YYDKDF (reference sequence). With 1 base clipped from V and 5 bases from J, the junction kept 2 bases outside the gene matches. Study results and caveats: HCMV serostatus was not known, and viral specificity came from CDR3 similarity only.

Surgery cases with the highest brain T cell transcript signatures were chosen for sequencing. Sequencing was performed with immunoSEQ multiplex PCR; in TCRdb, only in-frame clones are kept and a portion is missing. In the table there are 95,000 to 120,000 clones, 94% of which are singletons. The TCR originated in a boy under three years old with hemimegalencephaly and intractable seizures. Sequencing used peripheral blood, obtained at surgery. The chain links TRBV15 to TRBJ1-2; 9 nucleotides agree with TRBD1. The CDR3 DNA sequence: TGTGCCACCAGCAGAGGAGGACAGGGGTATGGCTACACCTTC. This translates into CATSRGGQGYGYTF.